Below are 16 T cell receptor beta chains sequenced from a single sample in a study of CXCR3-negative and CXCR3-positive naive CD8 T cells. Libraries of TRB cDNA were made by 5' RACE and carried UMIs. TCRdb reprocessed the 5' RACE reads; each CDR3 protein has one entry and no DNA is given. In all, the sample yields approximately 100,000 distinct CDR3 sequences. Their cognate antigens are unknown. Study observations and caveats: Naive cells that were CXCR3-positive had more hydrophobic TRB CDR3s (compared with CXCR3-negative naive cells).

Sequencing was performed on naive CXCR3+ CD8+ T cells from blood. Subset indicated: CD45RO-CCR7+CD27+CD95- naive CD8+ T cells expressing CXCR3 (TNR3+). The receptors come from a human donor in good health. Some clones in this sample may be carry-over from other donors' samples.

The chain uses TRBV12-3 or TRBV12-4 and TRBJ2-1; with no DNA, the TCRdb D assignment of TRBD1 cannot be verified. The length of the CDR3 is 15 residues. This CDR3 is CASINTGTMENEQFF.

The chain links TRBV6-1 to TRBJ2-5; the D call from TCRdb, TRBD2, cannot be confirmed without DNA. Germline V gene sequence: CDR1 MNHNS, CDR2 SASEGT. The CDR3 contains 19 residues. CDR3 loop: CASNPIPGLAGGLEETQYF.

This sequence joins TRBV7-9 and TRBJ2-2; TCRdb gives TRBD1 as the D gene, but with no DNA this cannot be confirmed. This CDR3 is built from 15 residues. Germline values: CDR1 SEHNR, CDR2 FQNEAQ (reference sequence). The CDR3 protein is CASSPGDRHTGELFF.

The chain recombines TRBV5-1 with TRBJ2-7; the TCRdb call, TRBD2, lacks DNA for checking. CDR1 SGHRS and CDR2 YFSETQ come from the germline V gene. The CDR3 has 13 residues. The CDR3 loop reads CASSTGLAGAQYF.

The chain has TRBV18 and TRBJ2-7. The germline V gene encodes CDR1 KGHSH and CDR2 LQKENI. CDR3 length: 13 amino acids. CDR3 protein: CASSPWGSYEQYF.

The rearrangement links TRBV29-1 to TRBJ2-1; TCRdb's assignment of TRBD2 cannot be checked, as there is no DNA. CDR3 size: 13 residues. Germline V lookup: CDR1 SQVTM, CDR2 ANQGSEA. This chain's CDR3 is CSVGPSGYNEQFF.

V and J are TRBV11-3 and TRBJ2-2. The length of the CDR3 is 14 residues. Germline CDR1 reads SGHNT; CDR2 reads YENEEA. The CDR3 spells CASSLEWNTGELFF.

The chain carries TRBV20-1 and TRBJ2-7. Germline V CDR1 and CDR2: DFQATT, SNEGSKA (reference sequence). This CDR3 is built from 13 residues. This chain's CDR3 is CSANDQDLYEQYF.

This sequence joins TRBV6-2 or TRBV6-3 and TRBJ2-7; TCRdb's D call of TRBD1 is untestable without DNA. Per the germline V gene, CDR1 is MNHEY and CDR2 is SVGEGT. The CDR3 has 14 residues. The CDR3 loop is CASSYEGQHYEQYF.

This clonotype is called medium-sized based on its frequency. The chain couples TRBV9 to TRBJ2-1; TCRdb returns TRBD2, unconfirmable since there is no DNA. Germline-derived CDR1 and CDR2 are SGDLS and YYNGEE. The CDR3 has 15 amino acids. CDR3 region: CASSSQAGGHNEQFF.

The CDR3 sequence: CASSPGPATEAFF. V gene TRBV7-9 combines with J gene TRBJ1-1; TCRdb's assignment of TRBD1 cannot be checked, as there is no DNA. This CDR3 region has 13 residues. The V gene's germline CDR1 is SEHNR and CDR2 FQNEAQ (reference sequence).

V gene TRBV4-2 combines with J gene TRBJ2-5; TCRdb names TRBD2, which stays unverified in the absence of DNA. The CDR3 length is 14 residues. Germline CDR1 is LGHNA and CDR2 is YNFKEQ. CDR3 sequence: CASSQAGLRETQYF.

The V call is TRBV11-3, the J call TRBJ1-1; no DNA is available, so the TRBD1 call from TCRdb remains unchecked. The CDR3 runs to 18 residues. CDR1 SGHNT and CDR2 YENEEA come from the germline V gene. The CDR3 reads CASSSDTPRQGTTTEAFF.

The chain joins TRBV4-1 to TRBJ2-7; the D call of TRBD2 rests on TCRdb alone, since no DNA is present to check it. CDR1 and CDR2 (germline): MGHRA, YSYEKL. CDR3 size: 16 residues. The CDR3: CASSQDSEDSYYEQYF.

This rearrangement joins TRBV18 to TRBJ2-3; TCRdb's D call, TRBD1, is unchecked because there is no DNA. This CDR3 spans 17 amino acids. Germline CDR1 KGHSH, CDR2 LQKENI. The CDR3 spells CASSPPTTGVETDTQYF.

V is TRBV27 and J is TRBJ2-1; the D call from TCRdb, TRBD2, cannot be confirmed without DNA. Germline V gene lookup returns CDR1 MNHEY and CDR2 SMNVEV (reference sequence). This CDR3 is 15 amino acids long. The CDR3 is CASRSSGVTYNEQFF.